The 4 T cell receptor beta chains presented below share a single source sample, sequenced in a study of OX40 agonist ivuxolimab in advanced cancers. The repertoire was sequenced with immunoSEQ multiplex PCR; TCRdb's copy has only in-frame clones and lacks some. The repertoire has some 64,000 clones, about 90% of them found once; the top ten carry less than 6%. Sequences were derived from CD4+ or CD8+ T cells sorted from blood, sampled in a trial of the OX40 agonist ivuxolimab. The receptors originated from an adult with an advanced solid tumor such as melanoma, head and neck, liver or kidney cancer.

The CDR3 is CASTPLDRPYNEQFF. The CDR3 DNA reads as TGTGCCAGCACCCCCTTGGACAGACCCTACAATGAGCAGTTCTTC. V usage is TRBV6-1 and J usage is TRBJ2-1; a weak D match, TRBD1 (6 bases). The CDR3 length is 15 residues. V was shortened by 7 bases and J by 2 bases, with 15 bases between the two germline ends. Germline V gene sequence: CDR1 MNHNS, CDR2 SASEGT.

The chain has TRBV18 and TRBJ1-2; 8 nucleotides match TRBD1. The germline CDR1 and CDR2 sequences are KGHSH and LQKENI. V shed 6 bases and J 0 bases; nucleotides not matched to a gene: 6. This CDR3 has 15 residues. The CDR3 spells CASSMTGEANYGYTF. As DNA, the CDR3 is TGTGCCAGCTCCATGACAGGGGAAGCTAACTATGGCTACACCTTC.

The chain carries TRBV19 and TRBJ2-7; D is possibly TRBD1 or TRBD2 (5 bases each). The germline V and J ends were trimmed by 0 bases and 6 bases, with 12 bases remaining between them. This CDR3 region has 14 residues. Per germline, CDR1 LNHDA and CDR2 SQIVND (reference sequence). The CDR3 is CASSIDPGTTEQYF. CDR3 nucleotides: TGTGCCAGTAGTATAGATCCGGGGACGACCGAGCAGTACTTC.

This chain links TRBV7-8 with TRBJ1-2; D possibly corresponds to TRBD1 (6 bases). The CDR3 is 15 residues long. Germline V CDR1 and CDR2: SGHVS, FQNEAQ. V gave up 5 bases and J gave up 1 base, with 14 bases separating them. The chain's CDR3 is CASSVTGTNNYGYTF. The CDR3, as DNA: TGTGCCAGCAGCGTTACAGGGACCAATAACTATGGCTACACCTTC.